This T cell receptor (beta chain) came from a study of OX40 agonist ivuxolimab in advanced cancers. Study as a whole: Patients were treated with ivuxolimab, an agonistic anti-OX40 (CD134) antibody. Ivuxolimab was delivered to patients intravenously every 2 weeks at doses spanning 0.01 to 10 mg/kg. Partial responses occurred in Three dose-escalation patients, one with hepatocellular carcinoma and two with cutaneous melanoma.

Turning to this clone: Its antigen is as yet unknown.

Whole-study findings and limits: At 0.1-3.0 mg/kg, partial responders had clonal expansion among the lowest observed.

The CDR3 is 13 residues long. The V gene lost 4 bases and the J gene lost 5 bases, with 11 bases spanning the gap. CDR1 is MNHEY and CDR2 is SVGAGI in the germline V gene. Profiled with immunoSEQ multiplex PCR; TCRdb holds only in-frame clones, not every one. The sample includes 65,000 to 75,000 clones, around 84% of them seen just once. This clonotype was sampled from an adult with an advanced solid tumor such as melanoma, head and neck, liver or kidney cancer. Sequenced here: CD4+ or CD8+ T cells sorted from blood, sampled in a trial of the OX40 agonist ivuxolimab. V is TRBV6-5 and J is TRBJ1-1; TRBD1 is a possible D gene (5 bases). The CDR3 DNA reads TGTGCCAGCAGTTCGCGGGGGGGGACTGAAGCTTTCTTT. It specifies CASSSRGGTEAFF.